The 6 T cell receptor beta chains listed next were all sequenced from one sample in a study of blood T cell repertoires in COVID-19. Sequenced by immunoSEQ multiplex PCR; TCRdb stores in-frame clones only, minus some. The sample lists roughly 250,000 clones, 82% seen once, with roughly an eighth in the top ten. The sample consisted of peripheral blood. These receptor sequences come from a woman aged 60-70 years with active or convalescent COVID-19.

The sample holds a few counts of this clone. Here the CDR3 reads CASSFRGANEQFF. The CDR3 region has the DNA TGTGCCAGCAGCTTCCGGGGGGCCAATGAGCAGTTCTTC. This chain links TRBV11-3 with TRBJ2-1, with D possibly being TRBD2 (7 bases). The germline gives CDR1 SGHNT, CDR2 YENEEA. This CDR3 contains 13 residues. The ends were cut back, 3 bases at V and 6 bases at J, with 9 bases in the middle.

The chain combines TRBV6-2 or TRBV6-3 with TRBJ2-7; D possibly corresponds to TRBD1 (5 bases). The CDR3 sequence is 16 residues long. The V and J ends lost 5 bases and 2 bases respectively, with 19 bases between them. The V gene's germline CDR1 is MNHEY and CDR2 SVGEGT. CDR3 coding DNA: TGTGCCAGCAGTAGGGGATCAGCACTCCCTGCCTACGAGCAGTACTTC. Protein: CASSRGSALPAYEQYF.

V is TRBV7-8 and J is TRBJ2-7, with TRBD2 identical over 7 bases. This CDR3 contains 13 residues. The germline CDR1 and CDR2 sequences are SGHVS and FQNEAQ. V gave up 5 bases and J gave up 7 bases; unmatched junction bases: 8. The CDR3 sequence is CASSDGGTQEQYF. As DNA, the CDR3 is TGTGCCAGCAGCGACGGGGGGACTCAGGAGCAGTACTTC.

This clone was counted a single time. The chain employs TRBV27 and TRBJ1-4; D is uncertain. Germline loops: CDR1 MNHEY, CDR2 SMNVEV (reference sequence). The CDR3 runs to 14 residues. Trimming shortened V by 5 bases and J by 8 bases, and 15 bases separated the two germline ends. This CDR3 is CASSPLNSGEKLFF. CDR3 nucleotide sequence: TGTGCCAGCAGTCCACTAAACAGCGGGGAAAAACTGTTTTTT.

This clone was counted a single time. The V and J genes are TRBV7-9 and TRBJ2-6, with D possibly matching TRBD1 (6 bases). V was pared by 0 bases and J by 8 bases, with 8 bases between. Germline V gives CDR1 SEHNR, CDR2 FQNEAQ (reference sequence). CDR3 length: 14 residues. The CDR3 sequence is CASSLAGQTNVLTF. The CDR3 DNA is TGTGCCAGCAGCTTAGCGGGACAAACCAACGTCCTGACTTTC. The full variable domain, its missing parts supplied by reference TRBV7-9 and TRBJ2-6, is DTGVSQNPRHKITKRGQNVTFRCDPISEHNRLYWYRQTLGQGPEFLTYFQNEAQLEKSRLLSDRFSAERPKGSFSTLEIQRTEQGDSAMYLCASSLAGQTNVLTFGAGSRLTVL.

This clone occurred once. The rearrangement joins TRBV6-2 or TRBV6-3 to TRBJ1-4; 10 bases are a match to TRBD1. The V and J ends lost 4 bases and 7 bases, in that order; junction bases with no gene match: 3. CDR1 is MNHEY, CDR2 SVGEGT, per germline. This CDR3 is built from 14 residues. The CDR3 nucleotides are TGTGCCAGCAGTTGGGGACAGGGGAGTGAAAAACTGTTTTTT. Protein product: CASSWGQGSEKLFF.